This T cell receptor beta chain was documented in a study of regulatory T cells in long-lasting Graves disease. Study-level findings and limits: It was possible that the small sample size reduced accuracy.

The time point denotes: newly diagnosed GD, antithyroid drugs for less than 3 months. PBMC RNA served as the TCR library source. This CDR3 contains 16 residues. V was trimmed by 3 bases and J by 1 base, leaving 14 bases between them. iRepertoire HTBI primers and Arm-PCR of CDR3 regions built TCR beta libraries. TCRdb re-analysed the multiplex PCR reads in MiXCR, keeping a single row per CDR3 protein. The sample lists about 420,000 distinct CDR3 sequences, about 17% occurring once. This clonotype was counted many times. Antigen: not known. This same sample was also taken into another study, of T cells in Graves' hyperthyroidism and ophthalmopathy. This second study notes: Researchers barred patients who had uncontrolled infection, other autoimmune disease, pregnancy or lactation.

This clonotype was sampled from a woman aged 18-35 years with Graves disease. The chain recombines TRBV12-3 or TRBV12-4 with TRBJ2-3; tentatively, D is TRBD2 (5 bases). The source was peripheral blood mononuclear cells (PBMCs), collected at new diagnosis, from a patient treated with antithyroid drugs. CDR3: CASSFRTSGRTDTQYF. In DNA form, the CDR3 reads TGTGCCAGCAGTTTTCGCACCAGCGGCCGCACAGATACGCAGTATTTT.